This T cell receptor beta chain was found in a study of blood T cell repertoires in COVID-19. Across the study: The cDNA or gDNA used as material had been derived from T cells, B-cell-depleted T cells, or PBMCs.

Trimming removed 4 bases from V and 1 base from J, with 10 bases in between. Germline V gene sequence: CDR1 SGHDN, CDR2 FVKESK. The CDR3 extends over 14 amino acids. Participants' reported clinical history set cohort assignment. In the original analysis: Reference gene primer amplification in the assay estimated nucleated cell counts. Method: immunoSEQ multiplex PCR; TCRdb's copy keeps in-frame clones and lacks some. That table supplies the V and J calls and clone size; D and trimming were determined from the DNA. The sample includes under 350,000 clones, 80% to 90% of them seen just once. The chain carries TRBV14 and TRBJ1-1; D is unclear. This receptor was taken from a man aged 25-40 years who had recovered from COVID-19. Sequencing was carried out using PBMCs or T cells enriched from blood (not recorded which). The CDR3 sequence: CASSPYTANTEAFF. CDR3 nucleotide sequence: TGTGCCAGCAGCCCCTACACAGCGAACACTGAAGCTTTCTTT.